This TCR beta chain is from a study of T-cell reconstitution after alpha-beta-depleted transplantation in children. The length of the CDR3 is 16 residues. The germline V gene encodes CDR1 MNHEY and CDR2 SMNVEV (reference sequence). J was trimmed by 4 bases and V by 5 bases; bases with no gene match: 7. Study-level points and caveats: In patients about two months after transplant, alpha-beta T cells reportedly arose from several hundred expanded graft clones.

This clonotype was counted at least ten times. Antigen specificity is unknown. Unique molecular identifiers were incorporated into the prepared TCRbeta library. TCRdb reanalysed the PCR reads using MiXCR and keeps one entry per CDR3 protein. In the table there are roughly 300,000 distinct CDR3 sequences, around 10% of which are singletons. This TCR derives from a male patient between 2 and 10 years old who had a stem cell transplant for chronic granulomatous disease, so the T cells may come from the graft donor. The rearrangement joins TRBV27 to TRBJ2-1; 11 bases are shared with TRBD2. The sample was peripheral blood, taken 180 days after TCRalphabeta/CD19-depleted stem cell transplant. CDR3 DNA: TGTGCCAGCAGTCAAATCCGACTAGCGGGATACAATGAGCAGTTCTTC. Protein product: CASSQIRLAGYNEQFF.